Listed here are 25 T cell receptor beta chains from one sample, sequenced in a study of blood T cell repertoires in COVID-19. Sequenced by immunoSEQ multiplex PCR; TCRdb stores in-frame clones only, minus some. Of about 270,000 clones listed, approximately 90% are singletons. Sequences were obtained from PBMCs or T cells enriched from blood (not recorded which). Receptors were obtained from a woman aged 35 to 49 with acute COVID-19.

The V and J genes are TRBV15 and TRBJ1-4; TRBD1 might be the D (5 bases). Deletions cut 4 bases from V and 6 bases from J, with 12 bases between. Looked up from germline, CDR1 is LNHNV and CDR2 is YYDKDF (reference sequence). This CDR3 comprises 14 residues. The CDR3 protein is CATSKGLGYEKLFF. CDR3 coding DNA: TGTGCCACCAGCAAGGGACTTGGGTATGAAAAACTGTTTTTT.

This clone was seen a single time. This sequence joins TRBV3-1 (or the pseudogene TRBV3-2) and TRBJ2-3; 7 nucleotides line up with TRBD1. Germline CDR1 and CDR2: LGHDT and YNNKEL (reference sequence). The CDR3 covers 14 residues. The junction had 5 bases not matched to a gene; V was cut back by 4 bases and J by 4 bases. The CDR3 region is CASSRRTGSDTQYF. CDR3 bases: TGTGCCAGCAGCCGTAGGACAGGCTCAGATACGCAGTATTTT.

The chain links TRBV5-5 to TRBJ2-1, with TRBD2 matching 7 bases. The germline gives CDR1 SGHKS, CDR2 YYEKEE (reference sequence). V was clipped by 7 bases and J by 7 bases; unmatched bases: 17. This CDR3 contains 16 residues. The chain's CDR3 is CASGPSSGGGTNEQFF. As DNA, the CDR3 is TGTGCCAGCGGGCCCTCCTCTGGCGGGGGAACTAATGAGCAGTTCTTC.

The table lists this clone with a count of one. The V and J genes are TRBV18 and TRBJ1-1; D is ambiguous. V shed 8 bases and J shed 1 base, with 14 bases lying between them. The CDR3 runs to 14 residues. Germline assignment: CDR1 KGHSH and CDR2 LQKENI. The CDR3 loop reads CASKEGIENTEAFF. CDR3 DNA sequence: TGTGCCAGCAAGGAGGGTATCGAGAACACTGAAGCTTTCTTT.

The V and J genes are TRBV6-2 or TRBV6-3 and TRBJ2-3; TRBD2 is a possible D gene (5 bases). V was shortened by 0 bases and J by 0 bases, with 13 bases between the two germline ends. The germline V gene encodes CDR1 MNHEY and CDR2 SVGEGT. The CDR3 has 17 residues. The CDR3 region has the DNA TGTGCCAGCAGTTACTCAGGAGGCTTGGGGAGCACAGATACGCAGTATTTT. This codes for CASSYSGGLGSTDTQYF.

The chain employs TRBV28 and TRBJ2-7; a possible D gene is TRBD2 (5 bases). Germline V CDR1 and CDR2: MDHEN, SYDVKM. With 2 bases removed from V and 3 bases from J, the gap between germline ends came to 11 bases. This CDR3 is built from 14 residues. The CDR3 DNA sequence: TGTGCCAGCAGTTTACCCGCGGGCCGCTACGAGCAGTACTTC. It yields the protein CASSLPAGRYEQYF.

This chain uses TRBV7-3 with TRBJ2-5, with no clear D. The CDR3 length is 13 residues. The V end lost 2 bases, the J end lost 4 bases, and 8 bases lay between the germline ends. CDR1 and CDR2 from the germline V gene are SGHTA and FQGTGA. The CDR3 protein is CASSLVPGETQYF. The CDR3 DNA reads TGTGCCAGCAGCTTAGTTCCGGGAGAGACCCAGTACTTC.

The rearrangement uses TRBV2 and TRBJ2-3, with no clear D. The ends were cut back, 4 bases at V and 0 bases at J, with 11 bases in the middle. This CDR3 comprises 15 residues. Germline lookup yields CDR1 SNHLY and CDR2 FYNNEI. This CDR3 reads CASSGGDLSTDTQYF. The DNA of the CDR3 is TGTGCCAGCAGTGGAGGCGATCTCAGCACAGATACGCAGTATTTT. The complete variable domain, with remaining parts taken from reference TRBV2 and TRBJ2-3, reads EPEVTQTPSHQVTQMGQEVILRCVPISNHLYFYWYRQILGQKVEFLVSFYNNEISEKSEIFDDQFSVERPDGSNFTLKIRSTKLEDSAMYFCASSGGDLSTDTQYFGPGTRLTVL.

This chain links TRBV30 with TRBJ1-1; 9 nucleotides line up with TRBD1. CDR1 and CDR2 from the germline V gene are GTSNPN and SVGIG (reference sequence). V dropped 0 bases and J dropped 5; count of bases not matched to a gene: 10. The CDR3 length is 16 residues. The CDR3 loop reads CAWSVLMGQGGTEAFF. As DNA, the CDR3 is TGTGCCTGGAGTGTACTTATGGGACAGGGTGGAACTGAAGCTTTCTTT.

The chain uses TRBV3-1 (or the pseudogene TRBV3-2) and TRBJ1-3; no definite D call. Germline CDR1 LGHDT, CDR2 YNNKEL (reference sequence). Trimming cost V 1 base and J 4 bases, with 5 bases left between them. CDR3 size: 13 residues. This CDR3 is CASSQVAGNTIYF. The CDR3 nucleotides are TGTGCCAGCAGCCAAGTTGCGGGAAACACCATATATTTT.

This chain connects TRBV5-4 to TRBJ1-2; 8 bases are shared with TRBD1. V dropped 0 bases and J dropped 4; count of bases not matched to a gene: 5. The CDR3 contains 15 residues. CDR1 SGHNT and CDR2 YYREEE come from the germline V gene (reference sequence). In DNA form, the CDR3 reads TGTGCCAGCAGCTTGGCAGGGGGCGAGGGCTATGGCTACACCTTC. This codes for CASSLAGGEGYGYTF.

The chain recombines TRBV4-1 with TRBJ2-1; the D gene is possibly TRBD2 (5 bases). Between the trimmed V and J ends, which lost 4 bases and 8 bases, there was a span of 12 bases. Germline-derived CDR1 and CDR2 are MGHRA and YSYEKL. The CDR3 length is 13 residues. The CDR3 sequence is CASSLQEGYEQFF. CDR3 sequence (DNA): TGCGCCAGCAGCCTCCAAGAGGGCTATGAGCAGTTCTTC.

The chain has TRBV28 and TRBJ1-1; the D is unclear. Trimming removed 2 bases at V and 0 bases at J, with 4 bases between. Looked up from germline, CDR1 is MDHEN and CDR2 is SYDVKM. The CDR3 totals 13 residues. As DNA, the CDR3 is TGTGCCAGCAGTTTAGTAATGAACACTGAAGCTTTCTTT. Protein sequence: CASSLVMNTEAFF.

V usage is TRBV3-1 (or the pseudogene TRBV3-2) and J usage is TRBJ2-7, with a tentative D call TRBD1 (6 bases). The CDR3 is made up of 12 amino acids. Germline V gene data show CDR1 as LGHDT and CDR2 as YNNKEL (reference sequence). V was trimmed by 4 bases and J by 5 bases, leaving 9 bases between them. In DNA, the CDR3 is TGTGCCAGCAGCCGCAGGACAGACGAGCAGTACTTC. As protein: CASSRRTDEQYF.

The CDR3 region has the DNA TGTGCCAGCAGTGAAGGACGGACAGGGTGGACCGGGGAGCTGTTTTTT. Translated: CASSEGRTGWTGELFF. The chain links TRBV6-1 to TRBJ2-2, with 8 bases aligning to TRBD1. The CDR3 is 16 amino acids. Trimming at V came to 1 base and at J to 5 bases, leaving 6 bases not matched to a gene. Per the germline V gene, CDR1 is MNHNS and CDR2 is SASEGT.

This rearrangement joins TRBV6-6 to TRBJ2-2; 7 nucleotides agree with TRBD1. The CDR3 is made up of 15 amino acids. Trimming at V came to 4 bases and at J to 7 bases, leaving 9 bases not matched to a gene. Germline lookup yields CDR1 MNHNY and CDR2 SVGAGI (reference sequence). The CDR3 protein is CASSSETGFGGELFF. CDR3 bases: TGTGCCAGCAGTTCCGAGACAGGGTTTGGCGGGGAGCTGTTTTTT.

CDR3 nucleotides: TGTGCCAGCAGCGTAGCAGGGCGCACCGGGGAGCTGTTTTTT. It codes for CASSVAGRTGELFF. The chain couples TRBV9 to TRBJ2-2; D is perhaps TRBD1 (5 bases). Germline CDR1 and CDR2: SGDLS and YYNGEE. Trimming shortened V by 0 bases and J by 4 bases, and 7 bases separated the two germline ends. This CDR3 contains 14 residues.

The chain combines TRBV2 with TRBJ1-2; D is ambiguous. Germline V gives CDR1 SNHLY, CDR2 FYNNEI. Trimming cost V 3 bases and J 7 bases, with 9 bases left between them. CDR3 length equals 12 residues. Here the CDR3 DNA reads TGTGCCAGCAGTGACTGGAGGCCTGGCTACACCTTC. It translates to CASSDWRPGYTF.

V and J are TRBV5-5 and TRBJ1-5; TRBD1 is a possible D gene (5 bases). Trimming shortened V by 7 bases and J by 5 bases, and 13 bases separated the two germline ends. Germline-derived CDR1 and CDR2 are SGHKS and YYEKEE (reference sequence). This CDR3 has 13 residues. In DNA, the CDR3 is TGTGCCAGCGGGGGGACGGAGGATCAGCCCCAGCATTTT. This gives the protein CASGGTEDQPQHF.

The CDR3 coding sequence is TGTGCCAGCAGGGCAGCCAAAAACATTCAGTACTTC. Amino acids: CASRAAKNIQYF. V usage is TRBV21-1 and J usage is TRBJ2-4; the table assigns TRBD1, which was not confirmed against the DNA. TRBV21-1 is a documented pseudogene. The CDR3 spans 12 residues.

The chain recombines TRBV21-1 with TRBJ1-2; TRBD1 is the table's D call, not checked against the DNA. TRBV21-1 corresponds to a pseudogene. The CDR3 runs 15 residues. DNA of the CDR3: TGTGCCAGCTTGACGACAGGGGGTGTTTTCTATGGCTACACCTTC. Translating it yields CASLTTGGVFYGYTF.

The rearrangement uses TRBV7-8 and TRBJ1-5; maybe TRBD1 (5 bases). Germline V gives CDR1 SGHVS, CDR2 FQNEAQ. Trimming left V 0 bases short and J 9 bases short, with 9 bases between. This CDR3 has 13 amino acids. This CDR3 reads CASSLAGHRPQHF. In DNA, the CDR3 is TGTGCCAGCAGCTTAGCGGGGCATAGGCCCCAGCATTTT. The full variable domain, rest sourced from reference TRBV7-8 and TRBJ1-5, is GAGVSQSPRYKVAKRGQDVALRCDPISGHVSLFWYQQALGQGPEFLTYFQNEAQLDKSGLPSDRFFAERPEGSVSTLKIQRTQQEDSAVYLCASSLAGHRPQHFGDGTRLSIL.

The genes are TRBV30 and TRBJ2-7, with TRBD2 matching over 9 bases. J gave up 4 bases and V 4 bases, and 8 bases lay outside the gene matches. The CDR3 contains 14 residues. The germline V gene has CDR1 GTSNPN and CDR2 SVGIG (reference sequence). The CDR3 is CAWKPGTSFYEQYF. DNA of the CDR3: TGTGCCTGGAAGCCAGGGACTAGCTTTTACGAGCAGTACTTC.

This clone was detected only a few times. The gene calls are TRBV6-6 and TRBJ1-1; TRBD1 aligns across 7 bases. Per germline, CDR1 MNHNY and CDR2 SVGAGI (reference sequence). The CDR3 length is 18 residues. V lost 5 bases and J lost 1; bases outside the gene matches: 16. This CDR3 is CASSPRDNRGGRNTEAFF. The CDR3 coding sequence is TGTGCCAGCAGTCCTAGAGATAACAGGGGCGGAAGGAACACTGAAGCTTTCTTT.

The chain is built from TRBV24-1 and TRBJ2-3; 9 nucleotides agree with TRBD1. There are 15 residues in the CDR3. V shed 3 bases, J shed 3 bases, and the junction held 3 bases outside the gene matches. CDR1 is KGHDR and CDR2 is SFDVKD in the germline V gene. CDR3 amino acids: CATSDPGTGTDTQYF. As DNA, the CDR3 is TGTGCCACCAGTGATCCCGGGACAGGGACAGATACGCAGTATTTT.